This entry describes one TCR beta chain. Its target is not known. Nominally healthy donors were sampled, though unrecorded immune exposures were likely. This PCR relied on a set of 60 Vbeta primers and 13 Jbeta primers. Here immunoSEQ multiplex PCR was the method, and the copy in TCRdb shows in-frame clones only, minus some. The table has 200,000 to 300,000 clones, 84% seen once. The data were obtained in a study of cytomegalovirus exposure and HLA in healthy donors. Study as a whole: Earlier work reported 117 million unique TCR beta sequences from approximately 180 million T cells. Overall study findings and caveats: In a later analysis, V- and J-gene trimming of beta chains associated with a DCLRE1C missense variant, replicated independently. For most subjects, TCR beta sequences were reported to predict HLA-A and HLA-B alleles with accuracy.

This CDR3 comprises 17 residues. Trimming pared 2 bases from V and 1 base from J, leaving 15 bases between. Looked up from germline, CDR1 is MNHEY and CDR2 is SMNVEV (reference sequence). The TCR was taken from a middle-aged woman in good health and CMV-seropositive. Sequencing was performed on PBMCs. This rearrangement joins TRBV27 to TRBJ2-1; D is possibly TRBD2 (5 bases). The CDR3 protein is CASSLAGLPGSYNEQFF. CDR3 in DNA: TGTGCCAGCAGTTTAGCGGGTCTCCCGGGGTCCTACAATGAGCAGTTCTTC.